A single sample gave rise to the 13 T cell receptor beta chains below, sequenced in a study of response to subunit inactivated influenza vaccine. One entry per CDR3 protein results from TCRdb running MiXCR on the RT-PCR reads. The sample yields more than 400,000 distinct CDR3 sequences, around 7.7% seen once. The source was PBMCs from blood, collected less than 30 months after vaccination. The origin of the receptors is a man aged 50-75 years who received an inactivated influenza vaccine.

This clonotype turned up a few times. The gene calls are TRBV7-9 and TRBJ2-1, with a weak D call TRBD2 (5 bases). Trimming shortened V by 5 bases and J by 9 bases, and 17 bases separated the two germline ends. The CDR3 totals 14 residues. Germline V CDR1 and CDR2: SEHNR, FQNEAQ (reference sequence). CDR3 nucleotide sequence: TGTGCCAGCAGCCCTCCTAGGGAGTATCGTGAGCAGTTCTTC. As protein: CASSPPREYREQFF. Using reference TRBV7-9 and TRBJ2-1 for the parts outside the CDR3, the full variable domain is DTGVSQNPRHKITKRGQNVTFRCDPISEHNRLYWYRQTLGQGPEFLTYFQNEAQLEKSRLLSDRFSAERPKGSFSTLEIQRTEQGDSAMYLCASSPPREYREQFFGPGTRLTVL.

This clonotype has ten or more counts. This chain connects TRBV27 to TRBJ2-7; the D gene is possibly TRBD1 (5 bases). Trimming removed 5 bases at V and 6 bases at J, with 14 bases between. In germline, CDR1 is MNHEY, CDR2 SMNVEV (reference sequence). This CDR3 is built from 13 residues. CDR3 sequence reads: CASSQRGSLEQYF. In DNA form, the CDR3 reads TGTGCCAGCAGTCAAAGGGGCAGTCTCGAGCAGTACTTC.

This clonotype showed up many times. This chain joins TRBV20-1 and TRBJ1-1; TRBD1 is a possible D gene (6 bases). The germline V gene has CDR1 DFQATT and CDR2 SNEGSKA (reference sequence). The CDR3 consists of 15 residues. Trimming removed 3 bases from V and 0 bases from J, with 14 bases in between. The CDR3 spells CSARLSGTLNTEAFF. Written as DNA, the CDR3 is TGCAGTGCTAGGTTGTCGGGGACACTGAACACTGAAGCTTTCTTT.

In this sample, this clonotype turned up a few times. The chain recombines TRBV19 with TRBJ2-3; D gene uncertain. V dropped 2 bases and J dropped 1 base, with 13 bases sitting between them. The CDR3 totals 16 residues. Germline V gene lookup returns CDR1 LNHDA and CDR2 SQIVND (reference sequence). The CDR3: CASSIFGTPRTDTQYF. CDR3 nucleotides: TGTGCCAGTAGTATATTCGGCACACCGCGCACAGATACGCAGTATTTT. Using reference TRBV19 and TRBJ2-3 for the parts outside the CDR3, the full variable domain is DGGITQSPKYLFRKEGQNVTLSCEQNLNHDAMYWYRQDPGQGLRLIYYSQIVNDFQKGDIAEGYSVSREKKESFPLTVTSAQKNPTAFYLCASSIFGTPRTDTQYFGPGTRLTVL.

This clonotype was seen more than once but under ten times. The chain has TRBV2 and TRBJ2-1; TRBD1 aligns across 10 bases. Germline values: CDR1 SNHLY, CDR2 FYNNEI. This CDR3 comprises 14 residues. The ends lost 9 bases at V and 7 bases at J; junction bases unmatched: 9. The CDR3 DNA reads as TGTGCCAGTCAACCGGGACAGGGGTGGAATGAGCAGTTCTTC. It encodes CASQPGQGWNEQFF.

V gene TRBV3-1 combines with J gene TRBJ1-1; 7 bases agree with TRBD1. Trimming removed 1 base from V and 5 bases from J; junction bases left unmatched: 13. The germline CDR1 and CDR2 sequences are LGHDT and YNNKEL (reference sequence). This CDR3 region has 17 residues. The CDR3 reads CASSQGYSNRGATEAFF. The CDR3 bases are TGTGCCAGCAGCCAAGGATATTCGAACAGGGGCGCAACTGAAGCTTTCTTT.

The chain carries TRBV6-5 and TRBJ2-2, with no clear D. Germline V gene data show CDR1 as MNHEY and CDR2 as SVGAGI. The CDR3 runs 14 residues. The germline V and J ends were trimmed by 0 bases and 7 bases, with 9 bases remaining between them. In nucleotides, the CDR3 is TGTGCCAGCAGTTACTCGTCACGAATCGGGGAGCTGTTTTTT. It encodes CASSYSSRIGELFF.

This clonotype has only a few counts. This chain links TRBV7-9 with TRBJ2-7; D may be TRBD1 or TRBD2 (5 bases each). CDR3 length: 16 residues. Per germline, CDR1 SEHNR and CDR2 FQNEAQ (reference sequence). The ends were cut back, 2 bases at V and 2 bases at J, with 16 bases in the middle. The CDR3 DNA reads TGTGCCAGCAGCTTACCGTCAGGGACCCTCCCCTACGAGCAGTACTTC. This translates into CASSLPSGTLPYEQYF.

This clonotype appeared a few times. V is TRBV20-1 and J is TRBJ1-1; weak D call: TRBD1 (6 bases). The V gene lost 1 base and the J gene lost 7 bases, with 16 bases spanning the gap. Germline loops: CDR1 DFQATT, CDR2 SNEGSKA (reference sequence). This CDR3 contains 14 residues. The CDR3 sequence: CSARGIGGPDEAFF. The CDR3 nucleotides read TGCAGTGCTAGAGGGATCGGGGGGCCGGATGAAGCTTTCTTT.

This clonotype was seen only a few times. The chain is built from TRBV29-1 and TRBJ2-3; D is perhaps TRBD2 (6 bases). V was pared by 4 bases and J by 0 bases, with 14 bases between. The V gene's germline CDR1 is SQVTM and CDR2 ANQGSEA. CDR3 size: 15 residues. CDR3 nucleotides: TGCAGCGTTGGGGTTTTGGCGGGGAGCACAGATACGCAGTATTTT. It is translated as CSVGVLAGSTDTQYF.

This clonotype was observed many times. This rearrangement joins TRBV12-3 or TRBV12-4 to TRBJ1-6, with D perhaps matching TRBD1 (6 bases). V shed 0 bases and J shed 14 bases, with 14 bases lying between them. The CDR3 covers 14 residues. CDR3 DNA: TGTGCCAGCAGTTTAGCAGGGAGGGGGGTGGCCCTCCACTTT. Protein product: CASSLAGRGVALHF.

This rearrangement joins TRBV6-2 or TRBV6-3 to TRBJ2-1; 7 bases line up with TRBD2. Germline V gene data show CDR1 as MNHEY and CDR2 as SVGEGT. Unmatched junction bases numbered 7, after V lost 2 bases and J lost 0 bases. The CDR3 has 17 amino acids. CDR3 sequence: CASSYIPGGGSYNEQFF. The DNA for the CDR3 is TGTGCCAGCAGTTACATCCCTGGCGGGGGCTCCTACAATGAGCAGTTCTTC.

Many counts were recorded for this clonotype. The gene calls are TRBV4-2 and TRBJ2-2, with a tentative D call TRBD2 (5 bases). CDR1 is LGHNA, CDR2 YNFKEQ, per germline. With 4 bases removed from V and 6 bases from J, the gap between germline ends came to 18 bases. The length of the CDR3 is 16 residues. The CDR3 DNA follows: TGTGCCAGCAGCCCCCTAGCCACGGGTGTCTCCGGGGAGCTGTTTTTT. This codes for CASSPLATGVSGELFF.